Listed below are T cell receptor beta chains from one sample, sequenced in a study of cytomegalovirus exposure and HLA in healthy donors. The protocol was immunoSEQ multiplex PCR, while the TCRdb copy is restricted to in-frame clones and leaves out a portion. The profile shows 170,000 or so clones, 60% to 85% of them singletons. Specimen: PBMCs. Receptor source: a woman aged 40 to 49 in good health and CMV-seronegative. Each CDR3 is given with its conserved first and last residue. D genes are given only for firm matches. Size is stated for part of the rows, as once, few or many counts, or as a class when the clone is expanded.

TRBJ1-2 TRBV5-1 . TRBD1 CASSNAGGPYGYTF TGCGCCAGCAGCAACGCAGGGGGGCCCTATGGCTACACCTTC
TRBJ2-3 TRBV7-3 . . CASSLGPPTTDTQYF TGTGCCAGCAGCTTAGGGCCCCCTACCACAGATACGCAGTATTTT
TRBJ2-2 TRBV6-5 . TRBD2 CASTPGGTGELFF TGTGCCAGCACCCCGGGGGGTACCGGGGAGCTGTTTTTT
TRBJ2-2 TRBV27 . . CASGGQTNTGELFF TGTGCCAGCGGAGGGCAGACGAACACCGGGGAGCTGTTTTTT
TRBJ2-1 TRBV5-1 . TRBD2 CASSKLAGDAYNEQFF TGCGCCAGCAGCAAACTAGCGGGGGACGCCTACAATGAGCAGTTCTTC
TRBJ2-3 TRBV7-9 . . CASSLGRSDTDTQYF TGTGCCAGCAGCTTAGGTCGTAGTGACACAGATACGCAGTATTTT
TRBJ2-5 TRBV2 . TRBD2 CASSVWRGGGETQYF TGTGCCAGCAGCGTTTGGCGGGGGGGTGGGGAGACCCAGTACTTC
TRBJ2-5 TRBV15 . . CATSRDRGKETQYF TGTGCCACCAGCAGAGATCGGGGGAAAGAGACCCAGTACTTC
TRBJ1-1 TRBV5-1 few TRBD1 CASSLLQGVGTEAFF TGCGCCAGCAGCTTGCTGCAGGGGGTGGGCACTGAAGCTTTCTTT
TRBJ2-3 TRBV9 . TRBD2 CASSAAGQFSTSTDTQYF TGTGCCAGCAGCGCAGCGGGGCAGTTTAGTACTAGCACAGATACGCAGTATTTT
TRBJ2-6 TRBV19 . TRBD2 CASTSGGETGANVLTF TGTGCCAGCACTAGCGGGGGGGAGACGGGGGCCAACGTCCTGACTTTC
TRBJ1-2 TRBV7-8 once . CASSHRAQGGQGGYGYTF TGTGCCAGCAGCCACCGGGCACAGGGCGGACAAGGTGGATATGGCTACACCTTC
TRBJ2-2 TRBV14 . TRBD2 CATNSGPGGGELFF TGTGCCACGAACTCGGGACCGGGGGGCGGGGAGCTGTTTTTT
TRBJ2-1 TRBV27 . . CASSPRRVGGAHSEQFF TGTGCCAGCTCCCCGCGGAGGGTGGGGGGGGCGCATTCTGAGCAGTTCTTC
TRBJ1-2 TRBV29-1 few . CSVVGARDTDNYGYTF TGCAGCGTTGTGGGGGCCCGGGACACGGATAACTATGGCTACACCTTC
TRBJ1-5 TRBV28 . . CASSLVGGVQPQHF TGTGCCAGCAGTTTAGTAGGGGGAGTACAGCCCCAGCATTTT